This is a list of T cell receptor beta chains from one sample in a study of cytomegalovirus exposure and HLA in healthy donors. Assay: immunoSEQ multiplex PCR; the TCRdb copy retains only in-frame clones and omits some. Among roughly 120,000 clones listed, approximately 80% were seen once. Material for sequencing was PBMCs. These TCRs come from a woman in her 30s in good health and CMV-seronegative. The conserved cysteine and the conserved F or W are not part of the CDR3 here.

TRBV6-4	ASSPLEGQPQH
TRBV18	ASSRAQETQY
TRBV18	ASSPRGPYYEQY
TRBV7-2	ASSLDRGRETQY
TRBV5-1	ASSHQLAGDPPNEQF
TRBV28	ASSSVLPEQF
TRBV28	ASSLPQGAGDTQY
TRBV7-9	ASSPVSPQYNEQF
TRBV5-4	ASSFDRNEAF
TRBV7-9	ASVMEAIYGYT
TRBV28	ASSLQQGEQY
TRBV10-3	AIRTTGSETQY
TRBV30	AGQRGAEAF
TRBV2	ASLAGEQETQY
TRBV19	ASSIGLTGELF
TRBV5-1	ASSSPGELETQY
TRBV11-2	ASSLVISDIQY
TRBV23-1	ASSQSAPLSGGVPSGANVLT
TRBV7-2	ASSPTGVGGRGANVLT
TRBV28	ASSWGEFPEQF
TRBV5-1	ASSSLTGGTDTQY
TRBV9	ASSVGTGNNQPQH
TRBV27	ASSLSWDRTYEQY
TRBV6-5	ASSYQTGTEAF
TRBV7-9	ASSSRQSQNEKLF
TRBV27	ASSFPEGGYNEQF
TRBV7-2	ASSLEVRGYEQY
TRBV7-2	ASSPRDVWGYT
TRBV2	AGSEASGSTGELF
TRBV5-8	ASSSAPDRRAKNPKETQY
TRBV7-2	ASSLEGVEAF
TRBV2	ASRGQGREKLF
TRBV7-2	ASSISGRVETQY
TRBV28	ASSAQGNYGYT
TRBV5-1	ASSLATNYGYT
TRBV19	AGSMEAGATYEQY
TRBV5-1	ASSGVAGETGELF
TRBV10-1	ASREGGGTDTQY
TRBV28	ASSRTGGNYGYT
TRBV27	ASSLGGRVEQY
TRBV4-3	ASSQALAGSTEQY
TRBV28	ASSSTENQAF
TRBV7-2	ASRWTSGPSSYNEQF
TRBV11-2	ASSSIRQGKANYGYT
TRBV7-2	ASSLQGAVSYEQY
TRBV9	ASSVAGADSGNTIY
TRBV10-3	AIGTGRGYT
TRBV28	ASSPRLETQY
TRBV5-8	ASSPLAGGLLYNEQF
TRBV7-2	ASSPGQGWGTDTQY
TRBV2	ASSVATGGEQPQH
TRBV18	ASSPATGTAGELF